The 16 T cell receptor beta chains listed next were all sequenced from one sample in a study of PD-L1 blockade in urothelial cancer. Measured with immunoSEQ multiplex PCR; TCRdb has only the in-frame clones, and not every one. This sample has about 72,000 clones, with approximately 83% found just once. Time point described: pretreatment peripheral blood. The starting material was PBMCs, obtained around atezolizumab (anti-PD-L1) treatment. These receptors originate from a man in his sixties with urothelial cancer.

The gene calls are TRBV6-1 and TRBJ2-3, with D possibly TRBD1 on 7 matching bases. Per germline, CDR1 MNHNS and CDR2 SASEGT. The CDR3 totals 14 residues. V lost 7 bases and J 3 bases, leaving 14 bases between the germline ends. Here the CDR3 reads CASNLQGRTDTQYF. Here the CDR3 DNA reads TGTGCCAGCAATCTACAGGGGAGGACAGATACGCAGTATTTT.

This clone was recorded once. The chain combines TRBV5-1 with TRBJ2-1; tentatively, D is TRBD1 (6 bases). V was cut by 5 bases and J by 10 bases, with 13 bases left in between. The CDR3 length is 12 residues. From germline, CDR1 is SGHRS and CDR2 YFSETQ. The CDR3 region is CASRSGALEQFF. In DNA, the CDR3 is TGCGCCAGCAGGTCAGGGGCCTTGGAGCAGTTCTTC.

The V and J genes are TRBV7-2 and TRBJ2-5; D not resolved. Trimming left V 5 bases short and J 4 bases short, with 17 bases between. Germline V lookup: CDR1 SGHTA, CDR2 FQGNSA. There are 15 residues in the CDR3. In DNA form, the CDR3 reads TGTGCCAGCAGCCCCGAACGAGGCCGCCTAGAGACCCAGTACTTC. Translated, it gives CASSPERGRLETQYF.

In DNA, the CDR3 is TGTGCCAGCAGCTTGGGCGGCAGCGCGAACAATCAGCCCCAGCATTTT. Protein sequence: CASSLGGSANNQPQHF. The V gene is TRBV5-6, the J gene TRBJ1-5; D gene unclear. The CDR3 contains 16 residues. The V end lost 0 bases, the J end lost 3 bases, and 13 bases lay between the germline ends. Per germline, CDR1 SGHDT and CDR2 YYEEEE. Using reference TRBV5-6 and TRBJ1-5 for the parts outside the CDR3, the full variable domain is DAGVTQSPTHLIKTRGQQVTLRCSPKSGHDTVSWYQQALGQGPQFIFQYYEEEERQRGNFPDRFSGHQFPNYSSELNVNALLLGDSALYLCASSLGGSANNQPQHFGDGTRLSIL.

This clone turned up a few times. The V and J genes are TRBV4-3 and TRBJ2-7; D unclear. The CDR3 has 15 amino acids. V was cut by 1 base and J by 3 bases, with 13 bases left in between. Looked up from germline, CDR1 is LGHNA and CDR2 is YSLEER. Written as DNA, the CDR3 is TGCGCCAGCAGCCAAGGAACTTACCCCCGCTACGAGCAGTACTTC. Translation gives CASSQGTYPRYEQYF.

The V gene is TRBV27, the J gene TRBJ2-5; maybe TRBD2 (6 bases). The CDR3 length is 18 residues. V was trimmed by 1 base and J by 5 bases, leaving 23 bases between them. Germline loops: CDR1 MNHEY, CDR2 SMNVEV (reference sequence). The CDR3 sequence is CASSLWAVAGPGTETQYF. Here the CDR3 DNA reads TGTGCCAGCAGTTTATGGGCAGTCGCGGGGCCAGGTACGGAGACCCAGTACTTC.

The rearrangement joins TRBV5-8 to TRBJ2-3; possible D gene TRBD1, 6 bases. CDR1 and CDR2 from the germline V gene are SGHTS and YDEGEE. The CDR3 length is 16 residues. V gave up 1 base and J gave up 2 bases, with 14 bases separating them. The CDR3 reads CASSLRTGTLTDTQYF. The DNA of the CDR3 is TGTGCCAGCAGCTTGCGGACCGGGACACTCACAGATACGCAGTATTTT.

This clone was seen only a few times. V usage is TRBV11-2 and J usage is TRBJ1-4; D remains ambiguous. Germline CDR1 and CDR2: SGHAT and FQNNGV. The CDR3 is 12 residues long. The germline V and J ends were trimmed by 5 bases and 14 bases, with 15 bases remaining between them. CDR3 in amino acids: CASSILPGNLFF. The CDR3 nucleotides read TGTGCCAGCAGCATCTTACCGGGAAACCTGTTTTTT.

The chain combines TRBV11-2 with TRBJ2-3; 8 bases agree with TRBD2. Per the germline V gene, CDR1 is SGHAT and CDR2 is FQNNGV. There are 15 residues in the CDR3. V gave up 5 bases and J gave up 5 bases; unmatched junction bases: 9. CDR3 region: CASSNRGGQGDTQYF. Written as DNA, the CDR3 is TGTGCCAGCAGCAACCGGGGGGGCCAGGGAGATACGCAGTATTTT.

V usage is TRBV7-3 and J usage is TRBJ2-1; 10 nucleotides agree with TRBD2. The CDR3 covers 15 residues. J lost 2 bases, V lost 4 bases, and 2 bases had no gene match. CDR1 SGHTA and CDR2 FQGTGA come from the germline V gene. This CDR3 reads CASSSLAGAYNEQFF. The CDR3 DNA reads as TGTGCCAGCAGCTCCCTAGCGGGGGCCTACAATGAGCAGTTCTTC.

This chain uses TRBV6-1 with TRBJ2-3, with 8 bases that match TRBD2. Germline V gene lookup returns CDR1 MNHNS and CDR2 SASEGT. J gave up 4 bases and V 4 bases, and 10 bases lay outside the gene matches. The CDR3 spans 16 residues. The CDR3: CASSVTAGVISDTQYF. As DNA, the CDR3 is TGTGCCAGCAGTGTCACAGCGGGGGTGATCTCAGATACGCAGTATTTT.

The CDR3 DNA sequence: TGTGCCAGCAGCCCGGGACTAGCCCTCAATGAGCAGTTCTTC. Its translation: CASSPGLALNEQFF. The rearrangement links TRBV7-9 to TRBJ2-1; 9 positions agree with TRBD2. Germline V gene data show CDR1 as SEHNR and CDR2 as FQNEAQ (reference sequence). V lost 5 bases and J lost 6; bases outside the gene matches: 5. The CDR3 has 14 residues. The full variable domain, completed using reference TRBV7-9 and TRBJ2-1, is DTGVSQNPRHKITKRGQNVTFRCDPISEHNRLYWYRQTLGQGPEFLTYFQNEAQLEKSRLLSDRFSAERPKGSFSTLEIQRTEQGDSAMYLCASSPGLALNEQFFGPGTRLTVL.

This chain joins TRBV27 and TRBJ2-1; 9 bases match TRBD2. This CDR3 comprises 15 residues. Trimming took 6 bases from V and 2 from J; bases not matched to a gene: 5. Germline CDR1 is MNHEY and CDR2 is SMNVEV (reference sequence). CDR3 bases: TGTGCCAGCAGAGATAGCGGGGGAACCTACAATGAGCAGTTCTTC. This encodes CASRDSGGTYNEQFF.

The chain joins TRBV7-9 to TRBJ1-1; no reliable D call. The germline CDR1 and CDR2 sequences are SEHNR and FQNEAQ (reference sequence). Deletions cut 3 bases from V and 7 bases from J, with 12 bases between. CDR3 length equals 13 residues. The CDR3 DNA reads as TGTGCCAGCAGCTTGTCACCACAACGTGAAGCTTTCTTT. This encodes CASSLSPQREAFF.

The V gene is TRBV7-9, the J gene TRBJ2-1; D is perhaps TRBD1 (6 bases). The length of the CDR3 is 15 residues. The germline gives CDR1 SEHNR, CDR2 FQNEAQ (reference sequence). The V gene lost 2 bases and the J gene lost 5 bases, with 13 bases spanning the gap. CDR3 sequence reads: CASSLRTEDNNEQFF. The CDR3 bases are TGTGCCAGCAGCTTAAGGACAGAAGATAACAATGAGCAGTTCTTC.

This clone appeared a single time. V usage is TRBV9 and J usage is TRBJ1-4; D unclear. There are 16 residues in the CDR3. Trimming shortened V by 0 bases and J by 4 bases, and 13 bases separated the two germline ends. Germline values: CDR1 SGDLS, CDR2 YYNGEE. The CDR3 coding sequence is TGTGCCAGCAGCGTAGGGAATGGAAGGAGTAATGAAAAACTGTTTTTT. It translates to CASSVGNGRSNEKLFF.